The rows below give T cell receptor beta chains drawn from one sample of a study of blood T cell repertoires in COVID-19. Assay: immunoSEQ multiplex PCR; the TCRdb copy retains only in-frame clones and omits some. Of 150,000 to 200,000 clones in the sample, approximately 84% are singletons; the top ten hold about a fifth. The sequenced sample consisted of peripheral blood. Receptor source: a woman aged 80 or over with acute or convalescent COVID-19. The CDR3 runs from the conserved cysteine through the conserved F or W. Fields, in order: V gene, J gene, clone size, D gene, CDR3 protein, CDR3 DNA. A D gene is named only where the DNA matches it firmly. Clone size appears in some rows only: once, few, many, or a class for an expanded clone.

TRBV9	TRBJ2-1	few	NA	CASYPGTKLDEQFF	TGTGCCAGCTACCCCGGGACAAAACTCGATGAGCAGTTCTTC
TRBV4-3	TRBJ2-7	NA	TRBD1	CASSQSRDSPYEQYF	TGCGCCAGCAGCCAGTCCCGGGACAGCCCCTACGAGCAGTACTTC
TRBV5-8	TRBJ1-1	NA	NA	CASSLRTVLNTEAFF	TGTGCCAGCAGCTTGAGGACAGTCCTGAACACTGAAGCTTTCTTT
TRBV6-2/TRBV6-3	TRBJ1-1	NA	NA	CASSYEQGMNTEAFF	TGTGCCAGCAGTTACGAGCAGGGGATGAACACTGAAGCTTTCTTT
TRBV7-8	TRBJ2-1	once	TRBD2	CASSLSLTGGAHNEQFF	TGTGCCAGCAGCTTATCTCTGACGGGAGGGGCCCACAATGAGCAGTTCTTC
TRBV5-1	TRBJ1-1	NA	NA	CASSGEGQWTTEAFF	TGCGCCAGCAGCGGGGAAGGACAGTGGACCACTGAAGCTTTCTTT
TRBV18	TRBJ1-1	NA	NA	CASSLMGSSTEAFF	TGTGCCAGCTCCTTGATGGGGAGTAGCACTGAAGCTTTCTTT
TRBV9	TRBJ1-2	NA	TRBD1	CASSIGQGANYGYTF	TGTGCCAGCAGCATCGGACAGGGTGCTAACTATGGCTACACCTTC
TRBV7-2	TRBJ2-3	NA	TRBD2	CASSTRLAGGRTDTQYF	TGTGCCAGCAGCACCCGACTAGCGGGAGGCCGCACAGATACGCAGTATTTT
TRBV14	TRBJ1-2	once	TRBD1	CASRRTGLGYTF	TGTGCCAGCAGAAGGACAGGTCTTGGCTACACCTTC
TRBV6-4	TRBJ2-7	few	NA	CASREPQTVRGGVGYEQYF	TGTGCCAGCAGAGAACCTCAGACAGTTAGGGGGGGAGTCGGCTACGAGCAGTACTTC
TRBV18	TRBJ2-5	NA	TRBD1	CASSQRTGRETQYF	TGTGCCAGCTCACAAAGGACAGGCCGAGAGACCCAGTACTTC
TRBV19	TRBJ1-5	NA	NA	CASKPTGTYSNQPQHF	TGTGCCAGTAAACCTACAGGGACGTATAGCAATCAGCCCCAGCATTTT
TRBV19	TRBJ1-6	NA	NA	CASSMPQQDLGSPLHF	TGTGCCAGTAGTATGCCTCAACAGGATCTAGGATCACCCCTCCACTTT
TRBV7-9	TRBJ2-7	NA	NA	CASSSLGRDNYEQYF	TGTGCCAGCAGCTCGCTGGGACGGGACAATTACGAGCAGTACTTC
TRBV27	TRBJ2-2	NA	NA	CASSLGAGVGELFF	TGTGCCAGCAGTTTAGGCGCAGGGGTCGGGGAGCTGTTTTTT
TRBV25-1	TRBJ1-2	NA	TRBD1	CASSEWTGVDGYTF	TGTGCCAGCAGTGAATGGACAGGGGTTGATGGCTACACCTTC
TRBV5-1	TRBJ1-1	NA	NA	CASSPGEGGTEAFF	TGCGCCAGCAGCCCCGGCGAGGGAGGGACTGAAGCTTTCTTT
TRBV5-4	TRBJ2-7	NA	TRBD1	CASSLQGQPYEQYF	TGTGCCAGCAGCTTGCAGGGACAGCCCTACGAGCAGTACTTC
TRBV5-8	TRBJ1-5	NA	NA	CASDDSYQPQHF	TGTGCCAGCGATGACAGTTATCAGCCCCAGCATTTT
TRBV7-2	TRBJ2-1	once	TRBD2	CASSLRGGRAYNEQFF	TGTGCCAGCAGCTTACGGGGCGGGAGGGCCTACAATGAGCAGTTCTTC
TRBV10-2	TRBJ2-3	NA	NA	CASSDSASTDTQYF	TGCGCCAGCAGTGATAGCGCTAGCACAGATACGCAGTATTTT
TRBV5-1	TRBJ2-1	NA	TRBD2	CASSLALAGPNEQFF	TGCGCCAGCAGCTTGGCTCTAGCGGGGCCCAATGAGCAGTTCTTC
TRBV6-5	TRBJ1-6	NA	NA	CASSSGLMNSPLHF	TGTGCCAGCAGCTCGGGACTGATGAATTCACCCCTCCACTTT
TRBV5-4	TRBJ2-5	NA	TRBD2	CASSLGITSGQETQYF	TGTGCCAGCAGCTTGGGAATCACTAGCGGCCAAGAGACCCAGTACTTC
TRBV19	TRBJ2-2	NA	NA	CASSQINTGELFF	TGTGCCAGTAGCCAGATTAACACCGGGGAGCTGTTTTTT
TRBV5-1	TRBJ1-2	NA	TRBD1	CASSDAGTAYGYTF	TGCGCCAGCAGCGATGCCGGGACAGCCTATGGCTACACCTTC
TRBV24-1	TRBJ2-7	NA	NA	CATSEAPGRYEQYF	TGTGCCACCAGTGAGGCGCCAGGGAGGTACGAGCAGTACTTC
TRBV27	TRBJ1-1	NA	NA	CASRSRAIDTNTEAFF	TGTGCCAGCAGATCCAGGGCCATTGATACGAACACTGAAGCTTTCTTT
TRBV12-3/TRBV12-4	TRBJ1-2	once	NA	CASSLYLSGYTF	TGTGCCAGCAGTTTATACCTAAGTGGCTACACCTTC
TRBV4-1	TRBJ1-5	NA	NA	CASSWTDSNQPQHF	TGCGCCAGCAGCTGGACAGACTCCAATCAGCCCCAGCATTTT
TRBV5-1	TRBJ2-2	NA	NA	CASSNVKGGRLELFF	TGCGCCAGCAGCAACGTTAAGGGGGGGCGATTGGAGCTGTTTTTT
TRBV7-2	TRBJ1-2	NA	TRBD1	CASRRETGGGYGYTF	TGTGCCAGCAGAAGGGAGACAGGGGGCGGCTATGGCTACACCTTC
TRBV6-5	TRBJ2-7	NA	TRBD1	CASSPDRAAYEQYF	TGTGCCAGCAGCCCCGACAGGGCGGCCTACGAGCAGTACTTC
TRBV19	TRBJ1-6	NA	TRBD1	CASKPGQGDWPLHF	TGTGCCAGTAAACCGGGACAGGGGGATTGGCCCCTCCACTTT
TRBV7-9	TRBJ1-1	NA	NA	CASSPRGQLNTEAFF	TGTGCCAGCAGCCCCCGAGGACAGCTGAACACTGAAGCTTTCTTT
TRBV29-1	TRBJ2-7	NA	TRBD1	CSGALNLGGGGEQYF	TGCAGCGGTGCTTTGAATTTAGGGGGCGGTGGCGAGCAGTACTTC
TRBV11-1	TRBJ2-3	once	TRBD2	CASSSTSGRGTDTQYF	TGTGCCAGCAGCTCGACTAGCGGGAGAGGTACAGATACGCAGTATTTT
TRBV5-6	TRBJ2-7	once	NA	CASSLIGSGVAYEQYF	TGTGCCAGCAGCTTGATAGGTTCGGGAGTCGCCTACGAGCAGTACTTC
TRBV9	TRBJ1-1	few	NA	CASSVVLSLPEAFF	TGTGCCAGCAGCGTAGTACTTAGTTTGCCTGAAGCTTTCTTT
TRBV24-1	TRBJ1-5	NA	NA	CATSHRDSNQPQHF	TGTGCCACCAGCCACAGGGATAGCAATCAGCCCCAGCATTTT
TRBV18	TRBJ2-1	NA	NA	CASSPPRGPYNEQFF	TGTGCCAGCTCACCACCAAGGGGTCCCTACAATGAGCAGTTCTTC
TRBV2	TRBJ1-4	NA	NA	CASSELIRLSKLFF	TGTGCCAGCAGTGAATTAATCAGGCTAAGTAAACTGTTTTTT
TRBV9	TRBJ1-1	NA	NA	CASSFREDLGAEAFF	TGTGCCAGCAGCTTTAGGGAGGATCTAGGGGCTGAAGCTTTCTTT
TRBV5-5	TRBJ1-5	NA	TRBD1	CASSLGQGDQPQHF	TGTGCCAGCAGCTTGGGACAGGGGGATCAGCCCCAGCATTTT
TRBV5-1	TRBJ1-3	NA	NA	CASSLRSGGRPRF	TGCGCCAGCAGCTTGAGGTCGGGGGGGCGGCCTCGTTTT
TRBV5-1	TRBJ2-4	few	TRBD2	CASSATSGSQNIQYF	TGCGCCAGCAGCGCGACTAGCGGGAGTCAAAACATTCAGTACTTC
TRBV6-5	TRBJ2-2	once	NA	CASSYLDKNTGELFF	TGTGCCAGCAGTTACCTGGACAAGAACACCGGGGAGCTGTTTTTT
TRBV27	TRBJ2-2	NA	NA	CASRQGRNTGELFF	TGTGCCAGCAGGCAGGGTAGGAACACCGGGGAGCTGTTTTTT
TRBV19	TRBJ2-7	NA	NA	CASCPNFGRNSAEQYF	TGTGCCAGTTGCCCCAATTTTGGTCGAAACTCCGCCGAGCAGTACTTC
TRBV5-6	TRBJ1-2	once	NA	CASSLFTVNYGYTF	TGTGCCAGCAGCTTGTTTACGGTGAACTATGGCTACACCTTC
TRBV6-6	TRBJ2-5	NA	TRBD1	CASSQDRGRGETQYF	TGTGCCAGCAGCCAAGACAGGGGGCGCGGGGAGACCCAGTACTTC
TRBV10-3	TRBJ2-7	NA	TRBD1	CAISELPGQNYEQYF	TGTGCCATCAGTGAGTTACCGGGACAGAACTACGAGCAGTACTTC
TRBV4-3	TRBJ1-3	NA	TRBD1	CASSPGTGAGNTIYF	TGCGCCAGCAGCCCTGGGACAGGGGCTGGAAACACCATATATTTT
TRBV10-1	TRBJ1-1	NA	TRBD1	CASSARQGRAFF	TGCGCCAGCAGTGCCAGACAGGGGAGAGCTTTCTTT
TRBV30	TRBJ2-7	NA	NA	CAWSEDSFHEQYF	TGTGCCTGGAGCGAGGACAGTTTCCACGAGCAGTACTTC
TRBV5-1	TRBJ2-7	NA	NA	CASSQEPGLPEQYF	TGCGCCAGCAGCCAGGAACCGGGACTCCCCGAGCAGTACTTC
TRBV4-3	TRBJ2-2	NA	TRBD2	CASSPGLAGGHTGELFF	TGCGCCAGCAGCCCGGGACTAGCGGGAGGTCACACCGGGGAGCTGTTTTTT
TRBV9	TRBJ2-1	NA	NA	CASSRGGRAFNEQFF	TGTGCCAGCAGCCGAGGGGGGAGGGCCTTCAATGAGCAGTTCTTC
TRBV28	TRBJ1-6	NA	TRBD1	CASTWTGYSPLHF	TGTGCCAGCACGTGGACAGGGTATTCACCCCTCCACTTT